These 16 T cell receptor beta chains share one sample of origin, sequenced in a study of T cell changes during pregnancy in multiple sclerosis. Profiled with immunoSEQ multiplex PCR; TCRdb holds only in-frame clones, not every one. The sample holds around 66,000 clones, more than 75% seen once. The sequenced sample was peripheral blood, obtained in the first trimester of pregnancy. The receptors shown here come from a female donor in good health, enrolled as a control in a pregnancy study.

This chain connects TRBV6-6 to TRBJ2-3; 7 bases line up with TRBD1. The CDR3 consists of 13 residues. Looked up from germline, CDR1 is MNHNY and CDR2 is SVGAGI (reference sequence). V was pared by 9 bases and J by 2 bases, with 5 bases of the junction left unmatched. DNA of the CDR3: TGTGCCAGTACAGGGGCCCTCACAGATACGCAGTATTTT. Protein: CASTGALTDTQYF.

This chain joins TRBV5-6 and TRBJ2-5; TRBD1 aligns across 11 bases. Germline CDR1 reads SGHDT; CDR2 reads YYEEEE. V was clipped by 0 bases and J by 1 base; unmatched bases: 2. The CDR3 consists of 16 residues. CDR3 bases: TGTGCCAGCAGCTTGGCCGGGACAGGGGGCCAAGAGACCCAGTACTTC. Residues: CASSLAGTGGQETQYF.

The chain is built from TRBV29-1 and TRBJ2-5, with 8 bases fitting TRBD2. Trimming at V came to 5 bases and at J to 5 bases, leaving 13 bases not matched to a gene. Germline V lookup: CDR1 SQVTM, CDR2 ANQGSEA. This CDR3 has 15 amino acids. This CDR3 is CSVHLNRGGRETQYF. CDR3 in DNA: TGCAGCGTTCACCTAAACCGGGGGGGGCGGGAGACCCAGTACTTC.

V gene TRBV19 combines with J gene TRBJ2-1; 8 bases fit TRBD2. The CDR3 covers 14 residues. The J segment lost 7 bases and the V segment lost 7 bases, leaving 9 bases of the junction unmatched. Looked up from germline, CDR1 is LNHDA and CDR2 is SQIVND (reference sequence). The CDR3 coding sequence is TGTGCCAGTAAGAACGGGGGGGCCTGGAATGAGCAGTTCTTC. Its translation is CASKNGGAWNEQFF.

The V call is TRBV4-1, the J call TRBJ2-1, with D possibly being TRBD2 (6 bases). V lost 0 bases and J lost 4, with 13 bases in between. This CDR3 region has 16 residues. Germline V gives CDR1 MGHRA, CDR2 YSYEKL. The CDR3 reads CASSQEPVAEYNEQFF. CDR3 coding DNA: TGCGCCAGCAGCCAAGAACCGGTAGCGGAATACAATGAGCAGTTCTTC.

The rearrangement links TRBV7-2 to TRBJ1-5, with no clear D. This CDR3 is 14 amino acids long. V lost 4 bases and J lost 9, with 16 bases in between. CDR1 and CDR2 from the germline V gene are SGHTA and FQGNSA. The CDR3 sequence: CASSSNPLGPPQHF. The CDR3 DNA reads TGTGCCAGCAGCTCTAACCCACTTGGTCCGCCCCAGCATTTT.

J is TRBJ1-1 and V is TRBV7-9, with D maybe TRBD1 (6 bases). V lost 5 bases and J 10 bases, leaving 17 bases between the germline ends. Germline V lookup: CDR1 SEHNR, CDR2 FQNEAQ (reference sequence). The CDR3 length is 13 residues. The CDR3 nucleotides read TGTGCCAGCAGCACACAGGGAGTGGGCAGAGCTTTCTTT. Translating it yields CASSTQGVGRAFF.

The V and J genes are TRBV28 and TRBJ2-3; D ambiguous. The CDR3 contains 11 residues. The germline CDR1 and CDR2 sequences are MDHEN and SYDVKM. CDR3 sequence (DNA): TGTGCTATTCGGGGCACAGATACGCAGTATTTT. Translated, it gives CAIRGTDTQYF. The full variable domain, in which reference TRBV28 and TRBJ2-3 provide the parts outside the CDR3, is DVKVTQSSRYLVKRTGEKVFLECVQDMDHENMFWYRQDPGLGLRLIYFSYDVKMKEKGDIPEGYSVSREKKERFSLILESASTNQTSMYLCAIRGTDTQYFGPGTRLTVL.

The rearrangement joins TRBV28 to TRBJ1-5, with D hard to call. The CDR3 runs 16 residues. CDR1 is MDHEN and CDR2 is SYDVKM in the germline V gene. V shed 8 bases and J shed 0 bases, with 17 bases lying between them. The DNA for the CDR3 is TGTGCCAGCTCCTTCGCCGGGATTCTTAGCAATCAGCCCCAGCATTTT. Translating it yields CASSFAGILSNQPQHF.

J is TRBJ1-2 and V is TRBV7-9; unclear D gene. The CDR3 has 12 residues. CDR1 and CDR2 (germline): SEHNR, FQNEAQ (reference sequence). The V gene lost 5 bases and the J gene lost 8 bases, with 12 bases spanning the gap. CDR3: CASSPPGRGYTF. The CDR3 nucleotides are TGTGCCAGCAGCCCGCCCGGTCGCGGCTACACCTTC.

This chain connects TRBV5-4 to TRBJ2-5; 14 nucleotides agree with TRBD2. With V trimmed by 3 bases and J by 2 bases, 6 bases remained unmatched. Germline CDR1 is SGHNT and CDR2 is YYREEE (reference sequence). This CDR3 region has 17 residues. CDR3 region: CASSSGTSGSSQETQYF. The CDR3 bases are TGTGCCAGCAGCTCTGGGACTAGCGGGAGTAGTCAAGAGACCCAGTACTTC.

This clone occurred once. The CDR3 spells CAISESGGLGYTF. CDR3 sequence (DNA): TGTGCCATCAGTGAGTCAGGAGGGTTGGGCTACACCTTC. V gene TRBV10-3 combines with J gene TRBJ1-2; D gene uncertain. CDR1 and CDR2 from the germline V gene are ENHRY and SYGVKD. Trimming stripped 0 bases from V and 8 bases from J, with 10 bases between. The CDR3 extends over 13 amino acids.

This chain joins TRBV19 and TRBJ1-3, with D possibly TRBD1 on 5 matching bases. The germline V gene has CDR1 LNHDA and CDR2 SQIVND (reference sequence). The CDR3 has 15 residues. The V gene lost 4 bases and the J gene lost 1 base, with 11 bases spanning the gap. DNA of the CDR3: TGTGCCAGTAGTAACTGGAACAGGTCTGGAAACACCATATATTTT. It yields the protein CASSNWNRSGNTIYF.

The V call is TRBV5-6, the J call TRBJ2-2; D remains ambiguous. The CDR3 is 13 residues long. V lost 4 bases and J lost 1, with 5 bases in between. Germline CDR1 and CDR2: SGHDT and YYEEEE. The CDR3, as DNA: TGTGCCAGCAGCCCGGGGAACACCGGGGAGCTGTTTTTT. This sequence encodes CASSPGNTGELFF.

The rearrangement links TRBV11-3 to TRBJ2-1, with 9 nucleotides matching TRBD2. Germline CDR1 reads SGHNT; CDR2 reads YENEEA. This CDR3 spans 15 amino acids. V trimming: 2 bases; J trimming: 6 bases; junction bases outside the gene matches: 5. The CDR3 DNA reads TGTGCCAGCAGCTTACGCGGGAGGGCCGTCAATGAGCAGTTCTTC. Protein: CASSLRGRAVNEQFF.

The chain couples TRBV9 to TRBJ2-2, with a tentative D call TRBD1 (6 bases). The length of the CDR3 is 15 residues. V lost 7 bases and J lost 1, with 14 bases in between. Per the germline V gene, CDR1 is SGDLS and CDR2 is YYNGEE. CDR3 nucleotide sequence: TGTGCCAGCCAAAGTGGGGGACAGAACACCGGGGAGCTGTTTTTT. Translated, it gives CASQSGGQNTGELFF.